The 21 T cell receptor beta chains presented below share a single source sample, sequenced in a study of T-cell memory formation after mild COVID-19. TCRdb re-called the 5' RACE reads through MiXCR, storing one row per CDR3 protein. The table has over 350,000 distinct CDR3 sequences, 24% seen once. Sample: PBMCs or a T cell subset sorted from them (not recorded which). The receptors come from an adult woman who had mild COVID-19 (a few samples of this study predate the infection). Cell type and time point are not known.

The CDR3 region has the DNA TGTGCCTGGAGTCAGGGGCTAGTAGGAAACACCATATATTTT. Protein product: CAWSQGLVGNTIYF. This chain connects TRBV30 to TRBJ1-3; possible D gene TRBD1, 6 bases. Looked up from germline, CDR1 is GTSNPN and CDR2 is SVGIG (reference sequence). V dropped 2 bases and J dropped 4 bases, with 12 bases sitting between them. The CDR3 runs to 14 residues.

The table lists this clonotype with a few counts. The chain combines TRBV20-1 with TRBJ2-7, with 10 bases lining up with TRBD1. Germline assignment: CDR1 DFQATT and CDR2 SNEGSKA (reference sequence). V was clipped by 1 base and J by 4 bases; unmatched bases: 4. The CDR3 sequence is 14 residues long. Here the CDR3 reads CSARARDRGYEQYF. The CDR3 nucleotides are TGCAGTGCTAGAGCCCGGGACAGGGGTTACGAGCAGTACTTC.

V usage is TRBV12-3 or TRBV12-4 and J usage is TRBJ1-4; D possibly corresponds to TRBD1 (5 bases). The CDR3 runs 13 residues. The V gene lost 6 bases and the J gene lost 14 bases, with 19 bases spanning the gap. As DNA, the CDR3 is TGTGCCAGCAGACCAAGCCGGGACCCCAGGCTGTTTTTT. Amino acid sequence: CASRPSRDPRLFF.

This clonotype is classed as medium-sized. V gene TRBV7-8 combines with J gene TRBJ2-3; 7 nucleotides align to TRBD1. The trim removed 6 bases at V and 0 bases at J, leaving 6 bases unmatched. In germline, CDR1 is SGHVS, CDR2 FQNEAQ. The CDR3 has 15 residues. The CDR3 region is CASRQTGQSTDTQYF. DNA of the CDR3: TGTGCCAGCAGACAAACGGGACAGAGCACAGATACGCAGTATTTT.

A few counts support this clonotype. This sequence joins TRBV15 and TRBJ2-2; D is uncertain. The CDR3 is 14 residues long. V lost 5 bases, J lost 6 bases, and 13 bases lay in between. Germline V gene data show CDR1 as LNHNV and CDR2 as YYDKDF (reference sequence). CDR3 in DNA: TGTGCCACCAGCCTTTCGGCGGACGCCGGGGAGCTGTTTTTT. It translates to CATSLSADAGELFF.

V is TRBV5-1 and J is TRBJ1-5; D is perhaps TRBD1 (6 bases). Germline V gene sequence: CDR1 SGHRS, CDR2 YFSETQ. With 3 bases removed from V and 0 bases from J, the gap between germline ends came to 16 bases. CDR3 length: 17 residues. CDR3 amino acids: CASSYYPSDSSNQPQHF. CDR3 DNA sequence: TGCGCCAGCAGCTACTACCCCTCGGACAGTAGCAATCAGCCCCAGCATTTT.

This chain uses TRBV29-1 with TRBJ1-2; TRBD1 is a possible D gene (6 bases). The germline CDR1 and CDR2 sequences are SQVTM and ANQGSEA. The CDR3 has 12 amino acids. Trimming shortened V by 6 bases and J by 5 bases, and 13 bases separated the two germline ends. This chain's CDR3 is CSVIGGGYGYTF. CDR3 in DNA: TGCAGCGTCATTGGAGGGGGGTATGGCTACACCTTC.

The chain couples TRBV12-3 or TRBV12-4 to TRBJ2-3; 7 bases agree with TRBD1. The V gene end was trimmed by 8 bases and the J gene end by 6 bases; junction bases not matched to a gene: 11. This CDR3 has 14 amino acids. The CDR3 loop reads CASGYGARGDTQYF. The CDR3 DNA is TGTGCCAGCGGATACGGCGCCAGGGGGGATACGCAGTATTTT.

A few counts support this clonotype. This chain joins TRBV6-5 and TRBJ1-5, with D maybe TRBD1 (5 bases). The CDR3 is 15 amino acids. The germline V and J ends were trimmed by 4 bases and 7 bases, with 17 bases remaining between them. In germline, CDR1 is MNHEY, CDR2 SVGAGI. The CDR3 sequence is CASSSHGGMGQPQHF. The CDR3 DNA sequence: TGTGCCAGCAGTTCACACGGGGGAATGGGGCAGCCCCAGCATTTT.

This chain links TRBV19 with TRBJ2-7, with 8 nucleotides matching TRBD2. V dropped 5 bases and J dropped 3; count of bases not matched to a gene: 9. Germline loops: CDR1 LNHDA, CDR2 SQIVND (reference sequence). The CDR3 contains 15 residues. CDR3 coding DNA: TGTGCCAGTAGTTCCCCCCGTACTAGCGGCTACGAGCAGTACTTC. Its protein is CASSSPRTSGYEQYF.

This chain joins TRBV7-6 and TRBJ2-3, with TRBD1 identical over 7 bases. V gave up 4 bases and J gave up 2 bases; unmatched junction bases: 6. The CDR3 runs to 15 residues. Germline V gene lookup returns CDR1 SGHVS and CDR2 FNYEAQ. The CDR3 region is CASSSGTATTDTQYF. The CDR3 DNA sequence: TGTGCCAGCAGCTCCGGGACAGCAACCACAGATACGCAGTATTTT.

This clonotype has a handful of counts. The rearrangement joins TRBV4-1 to TRBJ2-5, with D possibly TRBD1 on 6 matching bases. The CDR3 consists of 14 residues. Per the germline V gene, CDR1 is MGHRA and CDR2 is YSYEKL. V lost 0 bases, J lost 7 bases, and 12 bases lay in between. The CDR3 region is CASSQDQGLGTQYF. DNA for the CDR3: TGCGCCAGCAGCCAAGATCAGGGGTTGGGGACCCAGTACTTC.

This clonotype was counted between two and nine times. V is TRBV18 and J is TRBJ2-5, with TRBD1 matching 9 bases. Germline V CDR1 and CDR2: KGHSH, LQKENI. V was pared by 0 bases and J by 5 bases, with 16 bases of the junction left unmatched. CDR3 length equals 19 residues. The chain's CDR3 is CASSPPGDRVPPLRETQYF. In nucleotides, the CDR3 is TGTGCCAGCTCACCACCGGGGGACAGGGTGCCACCACTGCGGGAGACCCAGTACTTC.

This clonotype was detected ten times or more. The chain combines TRBV29-1 with TRBJ2-1, with a tentative D call TRBD1 (7 bases). This CDR3 contains 16 residues. The ends were cut back, 2 bases at V and 7 bases at J, with 21 bases in the middle. Germline CDR1 is SQVTM and CDR2 is ANQGSEA. The CDR3: CSVERIGGGAGNEQFF. The CDR3 region has the DNA TGCAGCGTTGAACGAATAGGGGGCGGCGCGGGGAATGAGCAGTTCTTC.

There are a few counts of this clonotype. The chain employs TRBV5-6 and TRBJ1-5, with D possibly TRBD1 on 5 matching bases. CDR1 and CDR2 from the germline V gene are SGHDT and YYEEEE. This CDR3 contains 14 residues. V was trimmed by 0 bases and J by 6 bases, leaving 10 bases between them. The chain's CDR3 is CASSLAAGSQPQHF. CDR3 bases: TGTGCCAGCAGCTTGGCCGCAGGGAGTCAGCCCCAGCATTTT.

V usage is TRBV7-3 and J usage is TRBJ1-2; D unresolved. The ends were cut back, 4 bases at V and 4 bases at J, with 10 bases in the middle. Germline V gene lookup returns CDR1 SGHTA and CDR2 FQGTGA. The CDR3 extends over 13 amino acids. The CDR3 reads CASSSVTGYGYTF. CDR3 DNA sequence: TGTGCCAGCAGCTCCGTGACCGGCTATGGCTACACCTTC. The full variable domain, with the rest looked up from reference TRBV7-3 and TRBJ1-2, is GAGVSQTPSNKVTEKGKYVELRCDPISGHTALYWYRQSLGQGPEFLIYFQGTGAADDSGLPNDRFFAVRPEGSVSTLKIQRTERGDSAVYLCASSSVTGYGYTFGSGTRLTVV.

This clonotype was seen more than once but under ten times. V gene TRBV4-1 combines with J gene TRBJ2-1; D is perhaps TRBD2 (6 bases). The germline CDR1 and CDR2 sequences are MGHRA and YSYEKL. The length of the CDR3 is 16 residues. Trimming removed 4 bases at V and 2 bases at J, with 15 bases between. In DNA form, the CDR3 reads TGCGCCAGCAGCCCCTTTGGGACTGGGGCCTACAATGAGCAGTTCTTC. Protein product: CASSPFGTGAYNEQFF.

In this sample, this clonotype turned up many times. The junction departs from germline at one end; a sequencing error may be responsible. The genes are TRBV7-2 and TRBJ1-1; maybe TRBD1 (6 bases). Germline CDR1 SGHTA, CDR2 FQGNSA. The CDR3 contains 14 residues. CDR3 region: CASSLGQMNTEAFF. The CDR3, as DNA: TGCGCCAGCAGCCTTGGACAGATGAACACTGAAGCTTTCTTT.

The rearrangement links TRBV5-1 to TRBJ2-1, with TRBD1 matching over 7 bases. The CDR3 is 15 residues long. After removal of 0 bases from V and 9 bases from J, the junction contained 9 bases not matched to a gene. Germline V gene data show CDR1 as SGHRS and CDR2 as YFSETQ. CDR3 DNA sequence: TGCGCCAGCAGCTTGGGAACGACAGGGAAACCTGAGCAGTTCTTC. Its translation: CASSLGTTGKPEQFF.

The chain couples TRBV25-1 to TRBJ2-3; no clear D gene. Trimming left V 7 bases short and J 4 bases short, with 24 bases between. The germline V gene has CDR1 MGHDK and CDR2 SYGVNS. The CDR3 sequence is 17 residues long. In DNA form, the CDR3 reads TGTGCCAGCAAACTATCGACCGACGCCCCGCCGGCAGATACGCAGTATTTT. This gives the protein CASKLSTDAPPADTQYF.

The chain carries TRBV19 and TRBJ1-5; D is uncertain. Looked up from germline, CDR1 is LNHDA and CDR2 is SQIVND (reference sequence). Between the trimmed V and J ends, which lost 6 bases and 3 bases, there was a span of 12 bases. The CDR3 has 14 residues. The CDR3 loop is CASRTMGYNQPQHF. The CDR3 coding sequence is TGTGCCAGTAGAACAATGGGATACAATCAGCCCCAGCATTTT.